Below, 17 T cell receptor beta chains from the same sample are listed, as sequenced in a study of T-cell reconstitution after alpha-beta-depleted transplantation in children. Unique molecular identifiers tagged the TCRbeta library. TCRdb independently ran MiXCR on the PCR reads; one entry per CDR3 protein. This table holds approximately 120,000 distinct CDR3 sequences, around a tenth found once. The source was PBMCs, mostly from graft donor cells, collected 180 days after TCRalphabeta/CD19-depleted stem cell transplant. Receptor source: a girl in the first two years of life who had a stem cell transplant for combined immunodeficiency, so the T cells may come from the graft donor.

The rearrangement joins TRBV29-1 to TRBJ1-1, with 10 bases lining up with TRBD1. The CDR3 extends over 17 amino acids. V gave up 8 bases and J gave up 1 base; unmatched junction bases: 16. Germline values: CDR1 SQVTM, CDR2 ANQGSEA. CDR3 in DNA: TGCAGCTTCCAGCCTTGGGACAGGGGAAAGGGGAACACTGAAGCTTTCTTT. It is translated as CSFQPWDRGKGNTEAFF.

J is TRBJ1-5 and V is TRBV4-3; D perhaps matches TRBD1 (5 bases). The V end lost 0 bases, the J end lost 11 bases, and 17 bases lay between the germline ends. The germline gives CDR1 LGHNA, CDR2 YSLEER. The CDR3 loop spans 15 amino acids. The DNA for the CDR3 is TGCGCCAGCAGCCAAGAGCGACAGCCCGGAAGCTCCCAGCATTTT. Amino acid sequence: CASSQERQPGSSQHF.

This clonotype was seen a few times. The rearrangement links TRBV7-2 to TRBJ2-1; TRBD2 agrees at 8 bases. J lost 8 bases, V lost 2 bases, and 5 bases had no gene match. CDR3 length: 14 residues. Germline V gene sequence: CDR1 SGHTA, CDR2 FQGNSA. The CDR3 reads CASSLSTSGYEQFF. The CDR3 DNA reads as TGTGCCAGCAGCTTAAGTACTAGCGGCTATGAGCAGTTCTTC.

This chain connects TRBV2 to TRBJ1-2, with unresolved D. CDR3 length: 13 amino acids. Trimming took off 5 bases at V and 4 bases at J, with 11 bases between the two ends. Per the germline V gene, CDR1 is SNHLY and CDR2 is FYNNEI. This CDR3 is CASSSLGIYGYTF. The CDR3 coding sequence is TGTGCCAGCAGTTCGCTGGGGATCTATGGCTACACCTTC. Full variable domain (missing parts from reference TRBV2 and TRBJ1-2): EPEVTQTPSHQVTQMGQEVILRCVPISNHLYFYWYRQILGQKVEFLVSFYNNEISEKSEIFDDQFSVERPDGSNFTLKIRSTKLEDSAMYFCASSSLGIYGYTFGSGTRLTVV.

This clonotype occurred a few times. The V gene is TRBV5-1, the J gene TRBJ2-5; the D is unclear. The V end lost 4 bases, the J end lost 5 bases, and 9 bases lay between the germline ends. Germline V gene data show CDR1 as SGHRS and CDR2 as YFSETQ. The CDR3 has 12 amino acids. The CDR3 DNA reads TGCGCCAGCAGCCCCCCGTACGAGACCCAGTACTTC. Protein: CASSPPYETQYF.

This chain uses TRBV9 with TRBJ1-6; D may be TRBD1 (6 bases). Germline CDR1 reads SGDLS; CDR2 reads YYNGEE. This CDR3 is built from 15 residues. V was clipped by 0 bases and J by 11 bases, with 15 bases between them. CDR3 residues: CASSVEGHPRTPLHF. The CDR3, as DNA: TGTGCCAGCAGCGTAGAGGGACATCCGAGGACACCCCTCCACTTT.

This clonotype has more than one count but fewer than ten. The V gene is TRBV6-2 or TRBV6-3, the J gene TRBJ2-1; 13 bases fit TRBD2. The CDR3 sequence is 17 residues long. Germline values: CDR1 MNHEY, CDR2 SVGEGT. V gave up 2 bases and J gave up 8 bases; unmatched junction bases: 9. The CDR3 is CASSYPSGLAGTYEQFF. For the CDR3, the DNA is TGTGCCAGCAGTTACCCTTCGGGACTAGCGGGAACCTATGAGCAGTTCTTC.

This clonotype appeared many times. The V gene is TRBV20-1, the J gene TRBJ1-1; TRBD1 is a possible D gene (6 bases). V was clipped by 0 bases and J by 3 bases, with 8 bases between them. The CDR3 loop spans 13 amino acids. From germline, CDR1 is DFQATT and CDR2 SNEGSKA (reference sequence). The CDR3 region is CSAREQGDTEAFF. Here the CDR3 DNA reads TGCAGTGCTAGAGAACAGGGAGACACTGAAGCTTTCTTT.

The chain links TRBV4-2 to TRBJ1-5; D is ambiguous. The CDR3 sequence is 13 residues long. Germline CDR1 and CDR2: LGHNA and YNFKEQ. Trimming stripped 6 bases from V and 4 bases from J, with 10 bases between. For the CDR3, the DNA is TGTGCCAGCAGTCACGGCCTAAATCAGCCCCAGCATTTT. Translating it yields CASSHGLNQPQHF.

This rearrangement joins TRBV6-1 to TRBJ2-7, with 8 bases that match TRBD1. This CDR3 spans 15 amino acids. J gave up 7 bases and V 4 bases, and 12 bases lay outside the gene matches. Per the germline V gene, CDR1 is MNHNS and CDR2 is SASEGT. The CDR3 loop reads CASSVDRVEVREQYF. The CDR3 coding sequence is TGTGCCAGCAGTGTGGACAGGGTTGAAGTAAGAGAGCAGTACTTC.

This clonotype turned up a few times. The CDR3 DNA sequence: TGTGCCAGCGAGGGACAGCTGAACACTGAAGCTTTCTTT. Protein sequence: CASEGQLNTEAFF. The chain uses TRBV7-9 and TRBJ1-1; 7 nucleotides line up with TRBD1. In germline, CDR1 is SEHNR, CDR2 FQNEAQ (reference sequence). Trimming at V came to 8 bases and at J to 0 bases, leaving 3 bases not matched to a gene. This CDR3 is built from 13 residues.

This clonotype appeared many times. The rearrangement uses TRBV12-3 or TRBV12-4 and TRBJ1-5; 9 positions agree with TRBD1. V was clipped by 4 bases and J by 2 bases; unmatched bases: 3. The CDR3 runs to 15 residues. CDR3 in amino acids: CASSSGQGGNQPQHF. CDR3 DNA: TGTGCCAGCAGTTCGGGACAGGGTGGCAATCAGCCCCAGCATTTT.

This clonotype was detected a few times. This chain links TRBV29-1 with TRBJ1-1, with D uncertain. Germline CDR1 and CDR2: SQVTM and ANQGSEA. Trimming took off 5 bases at V and 10 bases at J, with 23 bases between the two ends. The CDR3 runs to 14 residues. The CDR3 DNA is TGCAGCGTTTATCGGCGCAGGCCAACAACGGTAGCTTTCTTT. The encoded protein is CSVYRRRPTTVAFF.

This clonotype was found once. A much larger clone differs by one base, so this may be a read error. The chain has TRBV7-9 and TRBJ2-7; TRBD1 agrees at 9 bases. This CDR3 has 15 amino acids. Germline V lookup: CDR1 SEHNR, CDR2 FQNEAQ (reference sequence). Trimming took 7 bases from V and 11 from J; bases not matched to a gene: 18. CDR3 DNA sequence: TGTGCCAGCATCTCGATGCGGGACAGGGCGTTTGGGGAGTACTTC. This sequence encodes CASISMRDRAFGEYF.

This clonotype was observed a single time. J is TRBJ2-1 and V is TRBV10-3, with 9 bases matching TRBD1. Germline values: CDR1 ENHRY, CDR2 SYGVKD. The CDR3 is 14 amino acids. V was clipped by 5 bases and J by 5 bases; unmatched bases: 4. The CDR3 sequence is CAISRTGDHNEQFF. CDR3 coding DNA: TGTGCCATCAGTAGGACAGGGGACCACAATGAGCAGTTCTTC.

This clonotype was seen only a few times. The genes are TRBV10-3 and TRBJ2-7; D is unclear. This CDR3 region has 13 residues. CDR1 ENHRY and CDR2 SYGVKD come from the germline V gene. V was pared by 4 bases and J by 7 bases, with 14 bases between. The CDR3 DNA reads as TGTGCCATCAGTGGAGATCCGGCCTGGGAGCAGTACTTC. Its translation is CAISGDPAWEQYF.

The rearrangement joins TRBV20-1 to TRBJ1-5, with 8 bases that match TRBD1. CDR3 length: 13 residues. Germline V gene sequence: CDR1 DFQATT, CDR2 SNEGSKA (reference sequence). CDR3 sequence reads: CSVRTGNNQPQHF. The CDR3 DNA reads as TGCAGCGTCAGGACAGGGAACAATCAGCCCCAGCATTTT.